These 15 T cell receptor beta chains originate from one sample sequenced in a study of a mutant IDH1 vaccine in newly diagnosed glioma. The antigens these receptors bind are not known. Assay: immunoSEQ multiplex PCR; the TCRdb copy retains only in-frame clones and omits some. This table holds fewer than 55,000 clones, 80% to 85% found once. The time point is: week 35, safety follow-up. Vaccine doses each comprised 300 ug of mutant IDH1 20-mer peptide, with topical imiquimod. The sequencing here drew on PBMCs, taken from a glioma patient whose treatment included an IDH1 peptide vaccine. The receptors here all came from a woman between 35 and 50 years old with glioma. Some clones in this sample may be carry-over from other donors' samples.

The rearrangement joins TRBV29-1 to TRBJ1-3, with 7 positions matching TRBD1. J was trimmed by 3 bases and V by 2 bases; bases with no gene match: 1. CDR1 is SQVTM and CDR2 is ANQGSEA in the germline V gene. The CDR3 totals 13 residues. The CDR3, as DNA: TGCAGCGTTGAAAGGGGGCTTGGAAACACCATATATTTT. Amino acids: CSVERGLGNTIYF.

The chain recombines TRBV2 with TRBJ1-2; the D is unclear. CDR1 is SNHLY, CDR2 FYNNEI, per germline. V shed 0 bases and J shed 8 bases, with 10 bases lying between them. CDR3 length: 13 residues. In DNA, the CDR3 is TGTGCCAGCAGTGAAGCGCCCGACGGGGGCTACACCTTC. Protein: CASSEAPDGGYTF. Full variable domain (rest looked up from reference TRBV2 and TRBJ1-2): EPEVTQTPSHQVTQMGQEVILRCVPISNHLYFYWYRQILGQKVEFLVSFYNNEISEKSEIFDDQFSVERPDGSNFTLKIRSTKLEDSAMYFCASSEAPDGGYTFGSGTRLTVV.

The chain is built from TRBV6-1 and TRBJ2-7, with D maybe TRBD2 (6 bases). The CDR3 runs to 15 residues. Deletions cut 7 bases from V and 0 bases from J, with 16 bases between. CDR1 is MNHNS and CDR2 is SASEGT in the germline V gene. The CDR3 DNA reads TGTGCCAGCACCCTGACTCGGGGGAGCTCCTACGAGCAGTACTTC. This translates into CASTLTRGSSYEQYF.

The chain uses TRBV7-9 and TRBJ2-7, with D maybe TRBD2 (6 bases). Trimming took 5 bases from V and 1 from J, leaving 15 bases between them. This CDR3 contains 15 residues. Germline values: CDR1 SEHNR, CDR2 FQNEAQ (reference sequence). The CDR3 region has the DNA TGTGCCAGCAGCGAAAAGGCGGGGAGGTCCTACGAGCAGTACTTC. Amino acid sequence: CASSEKAGRSYEQYF.

CDR3 DNA sequence: TGTGCCAGCAGTGAATCGCAGTCCTCTGGAAACACCATATATTTT. Its protein is CASSESQSSGNTIYF. The chain recombines TRBV6-1 with TRBJ1-3; D not certain. Germline V CDR1 and CDR2: MNHNS, SASEGT. Trimming took off 2 bases at V and 0 bases at J, with 8 bases between the two ends. The CDR3 runs to 15 residues.

The J gene is TRBJ1-4, the V gene TRBV4-1, with D unclear. The CDR3 length is 15 residues. Germline V gives CDR1 MGHRA, CDR2 YSYEKL. V dropped 4 bases and J dropped 8 bases, with 17 bases sitting between them. CDR3 region: CASSRVSGAWEKLFF. CDR3 DNA sequence: TGCGCCAGCAGCCGGGTCTCAGGCGCGTGGGAAAAACTGTTTTTT.

The V gene is TRBV19, the J gene TRBJ2-5; D is undetermined. The CDR3 runs 14 residues. The V end was cut by 4 bases, the J end by 5 bases, with 14 bases between. From germline, CDR1 is LNHDA and CDR2 SQIVND (reference sequence). CDR3 amino acids: CASSTSQLRETQYF. The DNA for the CDR3 is TGTGCCAGTAGTACTTCACAACTGAGGGAGACCCAGTACTTC.

The V and J genes are TRBV29-1 and TRBJ1-1; no clear D gene. CDR3 size: 14 residues. Germline V gene data show CDR1 as SQVTM and CDR2 as ANQGSEA. V was pared by 7 bases and J by 0 bases, with 15 bases between. CDR3 loop: CSAPYGHLNTEAFF. The CDR3 nucleotides are TGCAGCGCCCCATACGGCCACTTGAACACTGAAGCTTTCTTT.

CDR3 loop: CASSEFGQPNQPQHF. The CDR3 DNA sequence: TGTGCCAGCAGTGAATTCGGGCAGCCCAATCAGCCCCAGCATTTT. This sequence joins TRBV6-1 and TRBJ1-5; D remains ambiguous. Germline assignment: CDR1 MNHNS and CDR2 SASEGT. The V end lost 2 bases, the J end lost 3 bases, and 11 bases lay between the germline ends. This CDR3 contains 15 residues.

The CDR3 DNA reads TGTGCCAGCAGCGTGGGACAGGGGAGAATAGACTCACCCCTCCACTTT. Translated, it gives CASSVGQGRIDSPLHF. This chain links TRBV13 with TRBJ1-6, with 10 bases lining up with TRBD1. Germline CDR1 and CDR2: PRHDT and FYEKMQ (reference sequence). With 5 bases clipped from V and 10 bases from J, the junction kept 11 bases outside the gene matches. The CDR3 runs to 16 residues. Variable domain in full (rest from reference TRBV13 and TRBJ1-6): AAGVIQSPRHLIKEKRETATLKCYPIPRHDTVYWYQQGPGQDPQFLISFYEKMQSDKGSIPDRFSAQQFSDYHSELNMSSLELGDSALYFCASSVGQGRIDSPLHFGNGTRLTVT.

This chain uses TRBV7-9 with TRBJ2-3, with D unresolved. Germline loops: CDR1 SEHNR, CDR2 FQNEAQ (reference sequence). CDR3 length: 12 amino acids. Trimming stripped 1 base from V and 4 bases from J, with 3 bases between. The CDR3 spells CASSLVSDTQYF. In nucleotides, the CDR3 is TGTGCCAGCAGCTTAGTTTCAGATACGCAGTATTTT.

The J gene is TRBJ2-5, the V gene TRBV29-1; the match to TRBD1 covers 8 bases. CDR3 size: 13 residues. V lost 6 bases, J lost 2 bases, and 5 bases stayed unmatched. Germline V gene sequence: CDR1 SQVTM, CDR2 ANQGSEA. The CDR3 region is CSVDGQGQETQYF. The CDR3 coding sequence is TGCAGCGTGGATGGACAGGGTCAAGAGACCCAGTACTTC.

This chain joins TRBV5-1 and TRBJ1-6; no definite D call. Germline lookup yields CDR1 SGHRS and CDR2 YFSETQ. The CDR3 runs 14 residues. Trimming cost V 1 base and J 9 bases, with 11 bases left between them. CDR3: CASSLLTRSSPLHF. CDR3 coding DNA: TGCGCCAGCAGCTTGCTCACACGTTCTTCACCCCTCCACTTT.

This chain connects TRBV29-1 to TRBJ1-2; D call uncertain. This CDR3 region has 13 residues. The V gene's germline CDR1 is SQVTM and CDR2 ANQGSEA. V lost 0 bases to trimming and J lost 2 bases, with 7 bases between them. CDR3: CSVEEVANYGYTF. The DNA of the CDR3 is TGCAGCGTTGAAGAGGTGGCAAACTATGGCTACACCTTC.

This chain links TRBV15 with TRBJ1-2; weak D call: TRBD1 (6 bases). The germline V and J ends were trimmed by 5 bases and 2 bases, with 15 bases remaining between them. The germline gives CDR1 LNHNV, CDR2 YYDKDF (reference sequence). The CDR3 covers 15 residues. CDR3 protein: CATSEFNRANYGYTF. The CDR3 DNA is TGTGCCACCAGCGAATTTAACAGGGCGAACTATGGCTACACCTTC.